This TCR beta chain was obtained from a study of control samples from healthy donors and cancer patients. The CDR3 has 16 amino acids. V lost 0 bases and J lost 0, with 10 bases in between. Per germline, CDR1 SGHRS and CDR2 YFSETQ. Assay: immunoSEQ multiplex PCR; the TCRdb copy retains only in-frame clones and omits some. The sample holds some 140,000 clones; about 90% are singletons and the top ten take 6% to 9.5%. This clonotype originated in a man aged 45-65 years with head and neck cancer. Sequencing used PBMCs. This chain links TRBV5-1 with TRBJ2-1; the D is unclear. CDR3 nucleotides: TGCGCCAGCAGCTTGGCCAATGGTAGCTCCTACAATGAGCAGTTCTTC. Protein product: CASSLANGSSYNEQFF.